This T cell receptor (beta chain) was profiled in a study of immune evolution from preneoplasia to lung adenocarcinoma. This CDR3 is 14 amino acids long. The germline CDR1 and CDR2 sequences are MGHRA and YSYEKL. Sequenced by immunoSEQ multiplex PCR; TCRdb stores in-frame clones only, minus some. This table holds more than 6,500 clones, 74% found once. Sample: FFPE atypical adenomatous hyperplasia tissue from the lung. As for subset: atypical adenomatous hyperplasia (AAH), lung preneoplasia. The rearrangement joins TRBV4-1 to TRBJ2-5, with 11 bases that match TRBD2. The DNA matches TRBJ2-7 better at its end, which makes the J call doubtful. The receptor was isolated from a donor older than 65 with lung adenocarcinoma. Some clones in this sample may be carry-over from other donors' samples. The DNA of the CDR3 is TGCGCCAGCAGCCAAACTAGCGGGAGTTCCGAGCAGTACTTC. Its protein is CASSQTSGSSEQYF.